This T cell receptor beta chain was captured in a study of blood T cell repertoires in COVID-19. Whole-study context: The cDNA or gDNA used as material had been derived from T cells, B-cell-depleted T cells, or PBMCs.

Germline V gene data show CDR1 as MNHNY and CDR2 as SVGAGI (reference sequence). The CDR3 sequence is 14 residues long. V was pared by 6 bases and J by 1 base, with 5 bases of the junction left unmatched. A word on this clone: Other nucleotide sequences in the sample specify the same CDR3.

Produced via immunoSEQ multiplex PCR; TCRdb's table is partial and in-frame only. The sample shows hundreds of thousands of clones, roughly 88% of them seen only once. J is TRBJ1-1 and V is TRBV6-6; TRBD1 matches at 7 bases. Material: peripheral blood. The TCR originated in a man aged 80 or over with acute or convalescent COVID-19. The CDR3 nucleotides are TGTGCCAGCAGCCAGGGACAGCCGAACACTGAAGCTTTCTTT. Translating it yields CASSQGQPNTEAFF.